The present entry profiles one T cell receptor beta chain with its context. What it binds is unknown. The sample contains more than one DNA sequence encoding this CDR3. The germline V gene has CDR1 SGHRS and CDR2 YFSETQ. V gave up 4 bases and J gave up 1 base; unmatched junction bases: 3. The CDR3 totals 15 residues. The data were taken from a study of Ad26.COV2.S vaccination and SARS-CoV-2 variants. Broader study findings: Vaccine recipients surpassed placebo recipients in spike-specific TCR breadth. The TCR-based breadth and depth measures might underestimate overall T cell responses. Researchers reported similar non-spike TCR breadth in vaccine and placebo recipients.

Sequenced by immunoSEQ multiplex PCR; TCRdb stores in-frame clones only, minus some. The sample records 350,000 to 450,000 clones, approximately 90% being singletons. The J gene is TRBJ2-2, the V gene TRBV5-1; 8 positions match TRBD1. The sequenced sample was peripheral blood, obtained after recovery from COVID-19. The TCR sequence derives from a human donor who had recovered from COVID-19. The CDR3 sequence: CASSPGTGNTGELFF. CDR3 nucleotides: TGCGCCAGCAGCCCCGGGACAGGGAACACCGGGGAGCTGTTTTTT.